The sample holds one count of the clone carrying this T cell receptor beta chain. This sample stems from a study of shared clonotypes between healthy human individuals. V gave up 4 bases and J gave up 5 bases, with 26 bases separating them. There are 18 residues in the CDR3. Per germline, CDR1 MDHEN and CDR2 SYDVKM. Unsorted samples drew genomic DNA from 85 million to 90 million PBMCs. For each subset, genomic DNA was distributed in equal portions over several immunoSEQ plates. Unsorted PBMC DNA sequencing spanned ten immunoSEQ deep assay plates. Only in-frame clones appear in the TCRdb table, and some are missing; sequencing was by immunoSEQ multiplex PCR. The table records 400,000 to 500,000 clones, over 65% of them present only once.

The sequence was obtained from a woman aged 40 to 50 in good health. Some clones in this sample may be carry-over from other donors' samples. This sequence joins TRBV28 and TRBJ2-5, with D tentatively TRBD1 or TRBD2 (5 bases each). What was sequenced was PBMCs. The CDR3 nucleotides read TGTGCCAGCAGTTCCTTATGGAAACCGGGACCCGCGAGGGAGACCCAGTACTTC. Amino acids: CASSSLWKPGPARETQYF.